The 19 T cell receptor beta chains listed next were all sequenced from one sample in a study of cytomegalovirus exposure and HLA in healthy donors (dated by TCRdb to the late 2010s). The library was obtained by the immunoSEQ multiplex PCR assay. For the multiplex PCR, a mixture combining 60 forward primers for TCR Vbeta segments and 13 reverse primers for TCR Jbeta segments was used. Imported from immuneACCESS, the table was reduced by TCRdb to in-frame sequences with V and J called. These copies leave out some clones; in studies compared against another copy, an unresolved V gene accounts for under half, and the cause of the remainder is not known. For this sample there are around 170,000 clones; around 68% appear just once. The ten largest clones represent about 1.4% of the sample. Material: PBMCs. These receptors came from a girl aged 10 to 17 in good health and CMV-seronegative.

The rearrangement links TRBV30 to TRBJ1-2, with 7 nucleotides matching TRBD1. After removal of 7 bases from V and 3 bases from J, the junction contained 5 bases not matched to a gene. The germline V gene encodes CDR1 GTSNPN and CDR2 SVGIG (reference sequence). CDR3 length: 12 residues. DNA for the CDR3: TGTGCCTCTACAGGGGTGGACTATGGCTACACCTTC. Its translation: CASTGVDYGYTF. The full variable domain, rest sourced from reference TRBV30 and TRBJ1-2, is SQTIHQWPATLVQPVGSPLSLECTVEGTSNPNLYWYRQAAGRGLQLLFYSVGIGQISSEVPQNLSASRPQDRQFILSSKKLLLSDSGFYLCASTGVDYGYTFGSGTRLTVV.

This clone appeared a single time. The gene calls are TRBV27 and TRBJ1-5; TRBD1 is a possible D gene (6 bases). CDR1 MNHEY and CDR2 SMNVEV come from the germline V gene (reference sequence). The CDR3 contains 13 residues. V was clipped by 6 bases and J by 2 bases, with 8 bases between them. The CDR3 here is CASRNRGNQPQHF. The DNA for the CDR3 is TGTGCCAGCAGAAACAGGGGCAATCAGCCCCAGCATTTT.

This clone came up a few times. The chain combines TRBV7-8 with TRBJ1-2, with TRBD1 matching 8 bases. The V gene's germline CDR1 is SGHVS and CDR2 FQNEAQ. The ends lost 4 bases at V and 3 bases at J; junction bases unmatched: 7. The CDR3 has 15 amino acids. The CDR3 nucleotides are TGTGCCAGCAGCTCTTTCGGACAGGGTGACTATGGCTACACCTTC. Amino acid sequence: CASSSFGQGDYGYTF.

This clone was picked up one time. This chain links TRBV11-2 with TRBJ1-5; the D gene is possibly TRBD1 (5 bases). Germline CDR1 is SGHAT and CDR2 is FQNNGV. V was trimmed by 3 bases and J by 6 bases, leaving 9 bases between them. The CDR3 contains 13 residues. This CDR3 is CASSFDSSQPQHF. The CDR3 DNA reads TGTGCCAGCAGCTTCGACAGTTCTCAGCCCCAGCATTTT.

The chain employs TRBV4-1 and TRBJ1-2; D may be TRBD1 (5 bases). V lost 5 bases and J lost 3, with 16 bases in between. CDR1 and CDR2 from the germline V gene are MGHRA and YSYEKL. The CDR3 runs 15 residues. CDR3 DNA sequence: TGCGCCAGCAGCAACCGCGGGGGGATCTACTATGGCTACACCTTC. Amino acid sequence: CASSNRGGIYYGYTF.

Only a few counts were recorded for this clone. This chain connects TRBV6-5 to TRBJ2-5, with 9 nucleotides matching TRBD1. TRBJ2-7 explains the end of the DNA better; the J call may be wrong. This CDR3 has 14 residues. The V gene's germline CDR1 is MNHEY and CDR2 SVGAGI. The CDR3 sequence is CASSSPGQGFEQYF. CDR3 nucleotides: TGTGCCAGCAGTTCTCCGGGACAGGGCTTCGAGCAGTACTTC.

The chain uses TRBV5-1 and TRBJ1-1; TRBD1 matches at 8 bases. The CDR3 totals 14 residues. Germline trimming cut 4 bases from V and 4 bases from J; bases unmatched to any gene: 6. Germline CDR1 is SGHRS and CDR2 is YFSETQ. The CDR3 DNA reads as TGCGCCAGCAGCACAGGGGGGGTGGTCACTGAAGCTTTCTTT. This sequence encodes CASSTGGVVTEAFF. The whole variable domain, filled in from reference TRBV5-1 and TRBJ1-1, reads KAGVTQTPRYLIKTRGQQVTLSCSPISGHRSVSWYQQTPGQGLQFLFEYFSETQRNKGNFPGRFSGRQFSNSRSEMNVSTLELGDSALYLCASSTGGVVTEAFFGQGTRLTVV.

V gene TRBV6-5 combines with J gene TRBJ1-6, with D possibly being TRBD1 (6 bases). Germline assignment: CDR1 MNHEY and CDR2 SVGAGI. The CDR3 is made up of 11 amino acids. Trimming took 9 bases from V and 8 from J, leaving 8 bases between them. The DNA of the CDR3 is TGTGCCAGTAAGGGGGATTCACCCCTCCACTTT. Its translation is CASKGDSPLHF.

This chain connects TRBV14 to TRBJ2-6; D remains ambiguous. V lost 2 bases to trimming and J lost 8 bases, with 10 bases between them. CDR3 length equals 14 residues. Germline-derived CDR1 and CDR2 are SGHDN and FVKESK. The CDR3 DNA sequence: TGTGCCAGCAGCCAAAAACTCCCCCCCAACGTCCTGACTTTC. Translation gives CASSQKLPPNVLTF.

The V call is TRBV27, the J call TRBJ1-5; possibly TRBD1 for D (6 bases). The V end was cut by 6 bases, the J end by 8 bases, with 14 bases between. Germline V CDR1 and CDR2: MNHEY, SMNVEV (reference sequence). This CDR3 comprises 13 residues. In DNA form, the CDR3 reads TGTGCCAGCAGCCCCGACAGGTGGGAGCCCCAGCATTTT. Protein product: CASSPDRWEPQHF.

This chain links TRBV5-1 with TRBJ1-4, with 7 bases fitting TRBD1. V was clipped by 4 bases and J by 0 bases; unmatched bases: 6. This CDR3 comprises 16 residues. From germline, CDR1 is SGHRS and CDR2 YFSETQ. The CDR3 nucleotides read TGCGCCAGCAGCCGAACAGGGGCCGCAACTAATGAAAAACTGTTTTTT. This codes for CASSRTGAATNEKLFF.

The V and J genes are TRBV7-9 and TRBJ2-5; no clear D. Between the trimmed V and J ends, which lost 5 bases and 3 bases, there was a span of 4 bases. The CDR3 contains 11 residues. The germline CDR1 and CDR2 sequences are SEHNR and FQNEAQ (reference sequence). The CDR3 coding sequence is TGTGCCAGCAGCGGAGAAGAGACCCAGTACTTC. Protein sequence: CASSGEETQYF.

A single count supports this clone. The genes are TRBV30 and TRBJ2-7, with a weak D call TRBD1 (5 bases). The CDR3 covers 14 residues. Trimming shortened V by 2 bases and J by 1 base, and 12 bases separated the two germline ends. Germline V gene sequence: CDR1 GTSNPN, CDR2 SVGIG (reference sequence). CDR3 nucleotides: TGTGCCTGGAGTAGGGTAGGGGCGTCCTACGAGCAGTACTTC. Translation gives CAWSRVGASYEQYF.

CDR3 coding DNA: TGTGCCAGCAGTTACCCACCCGGGACTCAAGGGGAAAAACTGTTTTTT. It codes for CASSYPPGTQGEKLFF. The rearrangement links TRBV6-6 to TRBJ1-4, with TRBD1 as a possible D gene (5 bases). V was trimmed by 2 bases and J by 8 bases, leaving 18 bases between them. The CDR3 extends over 16 amino acids. Per germline, CDR1 MNHNY and CDR2 SVGAGI (reference sequence).

This chain joins TRBV19 and TRBJ2-7; D possibly corresponds to TRBD2 (5 bases). Germline-derived CDR1 and CDR2 are LNHDA and SQIVND (reference sequence). CDR3 size: 14 residues. V lost 8 bases and J 5 bases, leaving 19 bases between the germline ends. The CDR3 spells CASGSSPLDHEQYF. As DNA, the CDR3 is TGTGCCAGTGGGAGTTCACCATTAGACCACGAGCAGTACTTC.

This chain connects TRBV2 to TRBJ2-5; D is undetermined. CDR1 SNHLY and CDR2 FYNNEI come from the germline V gene. This CDR3 is 13 amino acids long. V was clipped by 5 bases and J by 1 base, with 8 bases between them. As DNA, the CDR3 is TGTGCCAGCAGTCATGACTTCCAAGAGACCCAGTACTTC. Translated: CASSHDFQETQYF.

This clone was seen only once. The gene calls are TRBV12-5 and TRBJ1-1; 9 positions agree with TRBD1. The germline CDR1 and CDR2 sequences are LGHNT and FRNRAP. This CDR3 comprises 16 residues. V lost 5 bases, J lost 4 bases, and 11 bases stayed unmatched. The CDR3 coding sequence is TGTGCTAGTGGTGGGTCACAGGGGGCGGTTGTCACTGAAGCTTTCTTT. Translated, it gives CASGGSQGAVVTEAFF.

The V call is TRBV27, the J call TRBJ1-5; no firm D call. Germline V lookup: CDR1 MNHEY, CDR2 SMNVEV (reference sequence). Trimming took off 4 bases at V and 1 base at J, with 5 bases between the two ends. The CDR3 is 13 residues long. The CDR3 DNA is TGTGCCAGCAGTTGGCAGAGCAATCAGCCCCAGCATTTT. Its protein is CASSWQSNQPQHF.

This chain uses TRBV19 with TRBJ2-5; TRBD2 matches 8 bases. Trimming removed 5 bases from V and 5 bases from J; junction bases left unmatched: 7. CDR1 and CDR2 (germline): LNHDA, SQIVND (reference sequence). The CDR3 length is 14 residues. The CDR3 is CASSPPGGPETQYF. The CDR3 bases are TGTGCCAGTAGTCCCCCGGGGGGGCCGGAGACCCAGTACTTC.